This is a list of T cell receptor beta chains from one sample in a study of beta chain features in type 1 diabetes. This table comes from immunoSEQ multiplex PCR, and its TCRdb copy is limited to in-frame clones, with some not included. The table lists hundreds of thousands of clones, around an eighth of them singletons. Sequencing used naive CD4+ T cells from blood. The receptors stem from a man aged 18 to 29 with type 1 diabetes. Each CDR3 is given with its conserved first and last residue. The D gene is left open where the match is weak. Size values are once, few and many counts, or a class for expanded clones, and some rows have none.

DNA,CDR3,size,D,V,J
TGCAGCGGTCCCGGGGTAGGTGGGGCCAACGTCCTGACTTTC,CSGPGVGGANVLTF,-,-,TRBV29-1,TRBJ2-6
TGTGCCAGCAGCTCCACAGGGGGGATGAACACTGAAGCTTTCTTT,CASSSTGGMNTEAFF,few,TRBD1,TRBV7-9,TRBJ1-1
TGTGCCAGCAGCCCAAGATCCCAGACAGGGGAAGCTTTCTTT,CASSPRSQTGEAFF,-,TRBD1,TRBV7-9,TRBJ1-1
TGTGCCAGCAGTGCGGCAGGGAACACCGGGGAGCTGTTTTTT,CASSAAGNTGELFF,few,-,TRBV6-1,TRBJ2-2
TGCGCCAGCAGCATAGGCGGCGGGGGCCCAAACTCCTACGAGCAGTACTTC,CASSIGGGGPNSYEQYF,few,-,TRBV4-1,TRBJ2-7
TGTGCCAGCAGCACGAACTATGGCTACACCTTC,CASSTNYGYTF,few,-,TRBV7-9,TRBJ1-2
TGTGCCAGCAGCCTAAAAACGGCGGGGGATGAGCAGTTCTTC,CASSLKTAGDEQFF,-,TRBD2,TRBV7-9,TRBJ2-1
TGCGCCAGCAGCTTGGAGGGACAGGGCATGAAGACCCAGTACTTC,CASSLEGQGMKTQYF,few,TRBD1,TRBV5-1,TRBJ2-5
TGCGCCAGCAGCCAAATGTACCGTCGGGGGCCGGGAAGCACAGATACGCAGTATTTT,CASSQMYRRGPGSTDTQYF,-,-,TRBV4-1,TRBJ2-3
TGTGCCTGGAGTGGGACCGATGATACGCAGTATTTT,CAWSGTDDTQYF,few,-,TRBV30,TRBJ2-3
TGTGCCAGCAGCCCCCCCTCAGCCGGGGGGAACGAAAAACTGTTTTTT,CASSPPSAGGNEKLFF,few,-,TRBV9,TRBJ1-4
TGTGCCAGCAGGAAGGGAACAGGTAAAGTGAGCACTGAAGCTTTCTTT,CASRKGTGKVSTEAFF,few,-,TRBV28,TRBJ1-1
TGTGCCTCTGGAGGGCTTGGGACTGAAGCTTTCTTT,CASGGLGTEAFF,few,-,TRBV30,TRBJ1-1
TGTGCCAGCACCACCTCCTGGGGGGTGGGCGGGGAGCTGTTTTTT,CASTTSWGVGGELFF,few,-,TRBV6-6,TRBJ2-2
TGTGCCAGCAGCTTAGGGTCTCTGGGAGGGGCCAACGTCCTGACTTTC,CASSLGSLGGANVLTF,-,-,TRBV7-6,TRBJ2-6
TGTGCCAGCAGGGGGCACACAAACTATGGCTACACCTTC,CASRGHTNYGYTF,few,-,TRBV27,TRBJ1-2
TGTGCCTGGAGTAGCATGACCGGGGAGCTGTTTTTT,CAWSSMTGELFF,-,-,TRBV30,TRBJ2-2
TGTGCCAGCAGTTACAAGGCTCCAACTAACTATGGCTACACCTTC,CASSYKAPTNYGYTF,-,-,TRBV6-5,TRBJ1-2
TGTGCCAGCAGCTTAACGTCGAATGAGCAGTTCTTC,CASSLTSNEQFF,-,-,TRBV7-3,TRBJ2-1
TGTGCCAGCAGCCAAGGGACAGACTATAACACTGAAGCTTTCTTT,CASSQGTDYNTEAFF,-,TRBD1,TRBV6-5,TRBJ1-1
TGTGCCAGCTCACAGGACCAAGGGAATCAGCCCCAGCATTTT,CASSQDQGNQPQHF,few,-,TRBV18,TRBJ1-5
TGCGCCAGCAGCTTAAGTGTGGGGCAGGGATCACCCCTCCACTTT,CASSLSVGQGSPLHF,few,-,TRBV5-1,TRBJ1-6
TGTGCCAGCAGTGATAGCACAGGGGTTTCCTACAATGAGCAGTTCTTC,CASSDSTGVSYNEQFF,-,TRBD1,TRBV25-1,TRBJ2-1
TGTGCCAGCACCCTAACAGGGGAGACCGGGGAGCTGTTTTTT,CASTLTGETGELFF,few,TRBD1,TRBV7-9,TRBJ2-2
TGTGCCACCCGGACAGGCCGGAGCACAGATACGCAGTATTTT,CATRTGRSTDTQYF,few,TRBD1,TRBV10-3,TRBJ2-3
TGCGCCAGCAGCTTGGCGCCGACCCCGGGAGAGACCCAGTACTTC,CASSLAPTPGETQYF,-,-,TRBV5-1,TRBJ2-5
TGTGCCATCAGTGAGCTCATAGGCCAAGAGACCCAGTACTTC,CAISELIGQETQYF,many,-,TRBV10-3,TRBJ2-5
TGCAGCGTTGGGAGGACCACTGAAGCTTTCTTT,CSVGRTTEAFF,few,-,TRBV29-1,TRBJ1-1
TGTGCCATCATAGCCAGACTGGGAGAGACCCAGTACTTC,CAIIARLGETQYF,few,-,TRBV10-3,TRBJ2-5
TGCGCCAGCTCAAGGGGGCCCGAGAACACTGAAGCTTTCTTT,CASSRGPENTEAFF,few,TRBD1,TRBV5-1,TRBJ1-1
TGTGCCAGCAGCTTAACCCACGGACAGGCAAAGTTCTTC,CASSLTHGQAKFF,few,TRBD1,TRBV7-2,TRBJ2-1
TGTGCCAGCAGTCTGGCGCGAGAAGCTTTCTTT,CASSLAREAFF,-,-,TRBV28,TRBJ1-1
TGTGCCAGCAGTACGGCCGGGGGAGCCTCGCATGAAAAACTGTTTTTT,CASSTAGGASHEKLFF,once,-,TRBV9,TRBJ1-4
TGTGCCAGCAAAACCGGGACAGGGCTGTACGAGCAGTACTTC,CASKTGTGLYEQYF,-,TRBD1,TRBV28,TRBJ2-7
TGTGCCAGCAGCGTAGCGGCGGGGGGGAGCTCCTACGAGCAGTACTTC,CASSVAAGGSSYEQYF,few,TRBD2,TRBV9,TRBJ2-7
TGTGCCAGCAGCGCGACTCTAGCGGGGGGTCTAGAGACCCAGTACTTC,CASSATLAGGLETQYF,-,TRBD2,TRBV9,TRBJ2-5
TGCGCCAGCAGCCTCGGGCAGGATACCTACGAGCAGTACTTC,CASSLGQDTYEQYF,-,-,TRBV5-1,TRBJ2-7
TGTGCCAGCAGCCCTAGGTCAGGGGGTTATGGCTACACCTTC,CASSPRSGGYGYTF,-,TRBD1,TRBV9,TRBJ1-2
TGTGCCATCAGTGTGGGGGATACTAATGAAAAACTGTTTTTT,CAISVGDTNEKLFF,-,-,TRBV10-3,TRBJ1-4
TGTGCCAGCAGCCAAGTCGGAACAACTAATGAAAAACTGTTTTTT,CASSQVGTTNEKLFF,-,-,TRBV14,TRBJ1-4
TGTGCCAGCAGCGCGGGACAGGGACCCAATGAGCAGTTCTTC,CASSAGQGPNEQFF,-,TRBD1,TRBV9,TRBJ2-1
TGCAGCGTTACTGCGGGGGGCACTAACTATGGCTACACCTTC,CSVTAGGTNYGYTF,-,-,TRBV29-1,TRBJ1-2
TGTGCCAGCGTAATACAGGGGAACACTGAAGCTTTCTTT,CASVIQGNTEAFF,few,-,TRBV28,TRBJ1-1
TGTGCCTATGATCCCCCCAGTTATGACAATGAGCAGTTCTTC,CAYDPPSYDNEQFF,few,-,TRBV30,TRBJ2-1
TGTGCCAGCAGCCCCGGGACTAGCGGGGCCTTGGGAGATACGCAGTATTTT,CASSPGTSGALGDTQYF,-,TRBD2,TRBV6-4,TRBJ2-3